This T cell receptor beta chain was sequenced in a study of blood T cell repertoires in COVID-19. Under the authors' procedure: Amplification of reference gene primers was used by the study to estimate nucleated cell counts. Produced via immunoSEQ multiplex PCR; TCRdb's table is partial and in-frame only. V and J calls and clone size come straight from that table; D and trimming were deduced from the DNA. The sample gives about 200,000 clones, 85% of which show up once; 18% is in the top ten. Participant ages covered roughly 18 to 89 years across around 22 US areas. Two negative PCRs, clearance, or symptom resolution had been documented for recovered Cohort 3 donors. CDR1 and CDR2 (germline): SGHTA, FQGNSA. The CDR3 runs to 14 residues. With V trimmed by 2 bases and J by 10 bases, 4 bases remained unmatched.

The sequence came from a man between 40 and 49 years old who had recovered from COVID-19. The sample taken for sequencing was PBMCs or T cells enriched from blood (not recorded which). The chain uses TRBV7-2 and TRBJ2-1, with 11 bases aligning to TRBD2. The CDR3 sequence is CASSLTSGSLEQFF. DNA for the CDR3: TGTGCCAGCAGCTTAACTAGCGGGAGCTTAGAGCAGTTCTTC.